The 26 T cell receptor beta chains below come from one sample, sequenced in a study of beta chain features in type 1 diabetes. Of the isolated RNA, all was reverse transcribed, and so the sequenced material was expressed TCRB transcripts. Using immunoSEQ multiplex PCR, the repertoire was profiled, and TCRdb retains in-frame clones only, with some absent. This sample carries about 320,000 clones, 14% of them seen once, and the ten largest clones take 6.7%. The source material was central memory CD4+ T cells from blood. Source of these receptors: a man aged 25 to 40 in good health.

The chain employs TRBV18 and TRBJ2-7, with a weak D call TRBD1 (6 bases). Germline lookup yields CDR1 KGHSH and CDR2 LQKENI. The CDR3 sequence is 13 residues long. V lost 3 bases, J lost 6 bases, and 12 bases lay in between. The CDR3 loop is CASSPHRDLEQYV. The CDR3 DNA follows: TGTGCCAGCTCACCTCACAGGGACCTCGAGCAGTACGTC.

In regard to this clone: A much more abundant neighbour one base away suggests this may be a read error. The V and J genes are TRBV6-6 and TRBJ2-7; D not resolved. This CDR3 spans 11 amino acids. Trimming took off 6 bases at V and 2 bases at J, with 5 bases between the two ends. Germline loops: CDR1 MNHNY, CDR2 SVGAGI (reference sequence). The CDR3 bases are TGTGCCAGCAGCCAAACCTACGAGCAGTACTTC. Its protein is CASSQTYEQYF.

The rearrangement uses TRBV5-8 and TRBJ2-1; possibly TRBD2 for D (5 bases). The V end was cut by 0 bases, the J end by 0 bases, with 10 bases between. This CDR3 has 16 amino acids. Germline CDR1 and CDR2: SGHTS and YDEGEE. As DNA, the CDR3 is TGTGCCAGCAGCTTGGGTCCTGGGAGCTCCTACAATGAGCAGTTCTTC. This translates into CASSLGPGSSYNEQFF. Supplemented by reference TRBV5-8 and TRBJ2-1, the full variable domain reads EAGVTQSPTHLIKTRGQQATLRCSPISGHTSVYWYQQALGLGLQFLLWYDEGEERNRGNFPPRFSGRQFPNYSSELNVNALELEDSALYLCASSLGPGSSYNEQFFGPGTRLTVL.

The chain links TRBV29-1 to TRBJ2-2; 9 bases map to TRBD1. Germline CDR1 reads SQVTM; CDR2 reads ANQGSEA. The V gene end was trimmed by 7 bases and the J gene end by 1 base; junction bases not matched to a gene: 10. This CDR3 is built from 16 residues. CDR3 DNA: TGCAGCGCTAAAACAGGGGGCGTATGGAACACCGGGGAGCTGTTTTTT. This gives the protein CSAKTGGVWNTGELFF.

This clone has just a few counts. The V and J genes are TRBV11-2 and TRBJ2-5, with no clear D. Per the germline V gene, CDR1 is SGHAT and CDR2 is FQNNGV. The CDR3 totals 12 residues. Trimming pared 4 bases from V and 7 bases from J, leaving 10 bases between. This CDR3 reads CASSSGSGTQYF. DNA of the CDR3: TGTGCCAGCAGCTCCGGATCCGGGACCCAGTACTTC. The whole variable domain, remainder taken from reference TRBV11-2 and TRBJ2-5, is EAGVAQSPRYKIIEKRQSVAFWCNPISGHATLYWYQQILGQGPKLLIQFQNNGVVDDSQLPKDRFSAERLKGVDSTLKIQPAKLEDSAVYLCASSSGSGTQYFGPGTRLLVL.

This clone was seen more than once but under ten times. The V gene is TRBV27, the J gene TRBJ2-2, with D possibly TRBD1 on 5 matching bases. The CDR3 loop spans 18 amino acids. CDR1 is MNHEY and CDR2 is SMNVEV in the germline V gene (reference sequence). V lost 0 bases to trimming and J lost 7 bases, with 21 bases between them. CDR3 in amino acids: CASSLSNWGRKVDGELFF. The DNA for the CDR3 is TGTGCCAGCAGTTTATCGAATTGGGGCAGGAAGGTGGACGGGGAGCTGTTTTTT.

The chain joins TRBV6-1 to TRBJ1-2; perhaps TRBD1 as D (5 bases). CDR3 length equals 14 residues. V gave up 7 bases and J gave up 4 bases, with 16 bases separating them. Germline V gene sequence: CDR1 MNHNS, CDR2 SASEGT. The CDR3 nucleotides read TGTGCCAGCACTTTACAGGCAAAAAGCTATGGCTACACCTTC. Its protein is CASTLQAKSYGYTF.

This clone was found many times. The chain couples TRBV30 to TRBJ2-2; maybe TRBD1 (6 bases). The CDR3 has 14 amino acids. CDR1 GTSNPN and CDR2 SVGIG come from the germline V gene (reference sequence). Between the trimmed V and J ends, which lost 4 bases and 3 bases, there was a span of 12 bases. CDR3 nucleotides: TGTGCCTGGACCATCCGGACAGACACCGGGGAGCTGTTTTTT. Amino acid sequence: CAWTIRTDTGELFF.

This clone was observed many times. The chain uses TRBV11-2 and TRBJ1-4; 7 bases are a match to TRBD1. The CDR3 covers 14 residues. CDR1 is SGHAT, CDR2 FQNNGV, per germline. V lost 5 bases, J lost 8 bases, and 8 bases stayed unmatched. In nucleotides, the CDR3 is TGTGCCAGCAGCCCACAGGGGTTTCGAGAAAAACTGTTTTTT. As protein: CASSPQGFREKLFF. Full variable domain (missing parts from reference TRBV11-2 and TRBJ1-4): EAGVAQSPRYKIIEKRQSVAFWCNPISGHATLYWYQQILGQGPKLLIQFQNNGVVDDSQLPKDRFSAERLKGVDSTLKIQPAKLEDSAVYLCASSPQGFREKLFFGSGTQLSVL.

On this clone itself: Possible read error: a much larger clone is one base away. The chain carries TRBV11-3 and TRBJ1-1; D gene ambiguous. V dropped 3 bases and J dropped 3 bases, with 2 bases sitting between them. Germline assignment: CDR1 SGHNT and CDR2 YENEEA. The CDR3 sequence is 11 residues long. CDR3 loop: CASSFDTEAFF. The CDR3, as DNA: TGTGCCAGCAGCTTTGACACTGAAGCTTTCTTT.

The table lists this clone with a few counts. The chain has TRBV7-3 and TRBJ1-4; tentative D call: TRBD1 (5 bases). V gave up 8 bases and J gave up 2 bases, with 9 bases separating them. The CDR3 consists of 13 residues. Germline-derived CDR1 and CDR2 are SGHTA and FQGTGA. CDR3 nucleotides: TGTGCCAGCGGAGGGGTTACTAATGAAAAACTGTTTTTT. It specifies CASGGVTNEKLFF.

The V call is TRBV20-1, the J call TRBJ2-1, with TRBD2 matching 9 bases. Germline trimming cut 5 bases from V and 8 bases from J; bases unmatched to any gene: 1. The CDR3 covers 11 residues. Germline V gives CDR1 DFQATT, CDR2 SNEGSKA (reference sequence). The chain's CDR3 is CSALAGYEQFF. Here the CDR3 DNA reads TGCAGTGCTCTAGCGGGATATGAGCAGTTCTTC.

This clone has more than one count but fewer than ten. The genes are TRBV5-1 and TRBJ2-2; unclear D gene. CDR1 and CDR2 (germline): SGHRS, YFSETQ. The V gene lost 2 bases and the J gene lost 4 bases, with 12 bases spanning the gap. The CDR3 is made up of 15 amino acids. The CDR3 loop reads CASSLGHELTGELFF. DNA of the CDR3: TGCGCCAGCAGCTTAGGGCATGAGCTCACCGGGGAGCTGTTTTTT.

The V gene is TRBV5-1, the J gene TRBJ1-1; D unresolved. The CDR3 totals 13 residues. The V gene lost 0 bases and the J gene lost 6 bases, with 9 bases spanning the gap. Germline lookup yields CDR1 SGHRS and CDR2 YFSETQ. In DNA, the CDR3 is TGCGCCAGCAGCTTGGGGGATACAGCTGAAGCTTTCTTT. This translates into CASSLGDTAEAFF. Based on the CDR3 plus reference TRBV5-1 and TRBJ1-1, the full variable domain is KAGVTQTPRYLIKTRGQQVTLSCSPISGHRSVSWYQQTPGQGLQFLFEYFSETQRNKGNFPGRFSGRQFSNSRSEMNVSTLELGDSALYLCASSLGDTAEAFFGQGTRLTVV.

This chain links TRBV27 with TRBJ2-3; D gene ambiguous. The CDR3 is 13 amino acids. The V gene's germline CDR1 is MNHEY and CDR2 SMNVEV (reference sequence). Trimming shortened V by 7 bases and J by 2 bases, and 10 bases separated the two germline ends. In DNA form, the CDR3 reads TGTGCCAGCAAACGTCCCAACACAGATACGCAGTATTTT. It codes for CASKRPNTDTQYF.

The chain combines TRBV4-3 with TRBJ1-2; possibly TRBD1 for D (5 bases). CDR3 size: 13 residues. Deletions cut 5 bases from V and 7 bases from J, with 14 bases between. CDR1 is LGHNA, CDR2 YSLEER, per germline. In DNA form, the CDR3 reads TGCGCCAGCAGCATCGAAGGGGCGCTTGGCTACACCTTC. As protein: CASSIEGALGYTF.

This clone was detected only a few times. The CDR3 nucleotides read TGTGCCAGCAGCGCTGCCCGTGAGGGGGCGGGAGGCTACACCTTC. Protein sequence: CASSAAREGAGGYTF. The chain has TRBV9 and TRBJ1-2; 7 bases are shared with TRBD1. Looked up from germline, CDR1 is SGDLS and CDR2 is YYNGEE. The V gene end was trimmed by 3 bases and the J gene end by 8 bases; junction bases not matched to a gene: 13. The CDR3 totals 15 residues.

The J gene is TRBJ2-7, the V gene TRBV7-2; 7 bases map to TRBD1. CDR1 is SGHTA, CDR2 FQGNSA, per germline. The CDR3 length is 15 residues. V trimming: 5 bases; J trimming: 0 bases; junction bases outside the gene matches: 7. CDR3 DNA: TGTGCCAGCAGCCCATCCGACAGGGCCTCCTACGAGCAGTACTTC. This sequence encodes CASSPSDRASYEQYF.

CDR3 in DNA: TGCAGTGCTCCTACCCGGGAGACCCAGTACTTC. It specifies CSAPTRETQYF. The J gene is TRBJ2-5, the V gene TRBV20-1, with D unresolved. Trimming cost V 5 bases and J 5 bases, with 9 bases left between them. Germline CDR1 reads DFQATT; CDR2 reads SNEGSKA (reference sequence). This CDR3 is built from 11 residues.

This clone occurred a few times. The chain employs TRBV5-1 and TRBJ1-1; no definite D call. Trimming removed 0 bases at V and 3 bases at J, with 12 bases between. In germline, CDR1 is SGHRS, CDR2 YFSETQ. This CDR3 has 15 amino acids. The CDR3 DNA is TGCGCCAGCAGCTTGGGGCCGGTCACCTACACTGAAGCTTTCTTT. It encodes CASSLGPVTYTEAFF.

This clone was counted between two and nine times. The chain combines TRBV9 with TRBJ2-1; perhaps TRBD1 as D (5 bases). Germline values: CDR1 SGDLS, CDR2 YYNGEE. This CDR3 spans 15 amino acids. V lost 0 bases to trimming and J lost 3 bases, with 10 bases between them. CDR3 sequence (DNA): TGTGCCAGCAGCGTAGAGGGGATGGGCTACAATGAGCAGTTCTTC. Its protein product is CASSVEGMGYNEQFF.

The J gene is TRBJ1-5, the V gene TRBV19; unclear D gene. The CDR3 runs 16 residues. In germline, CDR1 is LNHDA, CDR2 SQIVND (reference sequence). Between the trimmed V and J ends, which lost 2 bases and 0 bases, there was a span of 11 bases. In DNA, the CDR3 is TGTGCCAGTAGTATATCGGCACTCTATAGCAATCAGCCCCAGCATTTT. Translating gives CASSISALYSNQPQHF.

A single count supports this clone. This rearrangement joins TRBV7-2 to TRBJ2-5; D is perhaps TRBD2 (6 bases). The CDR3 runs 13 residues. The ends were cut back, 5 bases at V and 2 bases at J, with 9 bases in the middle. The germline CDR1 and CDR2 sequences are SGHTA and FQGNSA. DNA for the CDR3: TGTGCCAGCAGCCGCGGGACTCAAGAGACCCAGTACTTC. It codes for CASSRGTQETQYF.

Ten or more counts support this clone. The genes are TRBV19 and TRBJ2-4; D uncertain. Trimming took off 4 bases at V and 8 bases at J, with 6 bases between the two ends. This CDR3 comprises 11 residues. Germline V lookup: CDR1 LNHDA, CDR2 SQIVND (reference sequence). Here the CDR3 DNA reads TGTGCCAGTAGTAGGTGGGACATTCAGTACTTC. It is translated as CASSRWDIQYF.

The rearrangement joins TRBV11-3 to TRBJ2-1; D gene unclear. The germline CDR1 and CDR2 sequences are SGHNT and YENEEA. CDR3 length equals 14 residues. Trimming stripped 1 base from V and 7 bases from J, with 11 bases between. CDR3 sequence reads: CASSLVRGTNEQFF. The CDR3 DNA reads TGTGCCAGCAGCTTAGTTCGAGGAACGAATGAGCAGTTCTTC.

There are many counts of this clone. The rearrangement joins TRBV11-2 to TRBJ2-4; tentatively, D is TRBD2 (7 bases). Germline V lookup: CDR1 SGHAT, CDR2 FQNNGV. The CDR3 contains 17 residues. V was pared by 5 bases and J by 1 base, with 18 bases between. CDR3 amino acids: CASSPRGGPGAKNIQYF. The CDR3 nucleotides read TGTGCCAGCAGCCCGAGGGGGGGGCCCGGGGCCAAAAACATTCAGTACTTC.